The rows below give T cell receptor beta chains drawn from one sample of a study of coeliac disease. Assay: immunoSEQ multiplex PCR; the TCRdb copy retains only in-frame clones and omits some. The top ten hold about 9.2% of the sample, which has roughly 8,000 clones, around three fifths seen once. Sequenced sample: intraepithelial lymphocytes from the gut. These receptors all come from an older woman with celiac disease. Both conserved end residues are part of each CDR3. The order of the fields is V gene, D gene, CDR3 protein. A D gene is named only where the DNA matches it firmly.

v_call: TRBV5-1; d_call: NA; cdr3_aa: CASSLDVGHQPQHF
v_call: TRBV28; d_call: NA; cdr3_aa: CASSSRQGGTEAFF
v_call: TRBV6-6; d_call: TRBD2; cdr3_aa: CASKVAGGGNTGELFF
v_call: TRBV19; d_call: NA; cdr3_aa: CASSFRGSEQFF
v_call: TRBV5-1; d_call: TRBD1; cdr3_aa: CASSQTGVETQYF
v_call: TRBV4-2; d_call: NA; cdr3_aa: CASSRRGNTEAFF
v_call: TRBV7-3; d_call: NA; cdr3_aa: CASSLLGTVGELFF
v_call: TRBV6-1; d_call: NA; cdr3_aa: CASTSGHLNTEAFF
v_call: TRBV7-2; d_call: NA; cdr3_aa: CASSSGQKGNQPQHF
v_call: TRBV15; d_call: NA; cdr3_aa: CATSRAIRAGPSYNEQFF
v_call: TRBV7-6; d_call: NA; cdr3_aa: CASSLQIGTSPTDTQYF
v_call: TRBV9; d_call: NA; cdr3_aa: CASSVVGRFNNEQFF
v_call: TRBV4-1; d_call: NA; cdr3_aa: CASSQLRGTQSSYNSPLHF
v_call: TRBV9; d_call: NA; cdr3_aa: CASSIRGGTEAFF
v_call: TRBV4-1; d_call: NA; cdr3_aa: CASSQDSRGEAFF
v_call: TRBV27; d_call: NA; cdr3_aa: CASSLSAWSEQYF
v_call: TRBV5-6; d_call: NA; cdr3_aa: CASRPRTPNSPLHF
v_call: TRBV11-1; d_call: TRBD1; cdr3_aa: CASSRDRGSGNTIYF
v_call: TRBV5-8; d_call: NA; cdr3_aa: CASSLARGYHQPQHF
v_call: TRBV28; d_call: TRBD2; cdr3_aa: CASSLAGLAGGPRAYEQYF
v_call: TRBV7-3; d_call: TRBD2; cdr3_aa: CASSRTSGATDTQYF
v_call: TRBV19; d_call: TRBD2; cdr3_aa: CASSMLAGTYEQYF
v_call: TRBV5-5; d_call: NA; cdr3_aa: CASSFLGTGYNEQFF
v_call: TRBV18; d_call: TRBD1; cdr3_aa: CASSIYDGTGPSGYTF
v_call: TRBV30; d_call: NA; cdr3_aa: CAWSRPGRSSYEQYF
v_call: TRBV2; d_call: TRBD2; cdr3_aa: CASSDGLAGESYEQYF
v_call: TRBV6-4; d_call: NA; cdr3_aa: CASRRDTSYEQYF
v_call: TRBV4-3; d_call: TRBD2; cdr3_aa: CASSPRPSGGYNEQFF
v_call: TRBV28; d_call: TRBD1; cdr3_aa: CASRPTGTGSYEQYF
v_call: TRBV4-3; d_call: NA; cdr3_aa: CASSQDTGDRSEQYF
v_call: TRBV5-1; d_call: TRBD1; cdr3_aa: CASSLGTGGNEQYF
v_call: TRBV28; d_call: NA; cdr3_aa: CASRINNQPQHF
v_call: TRBV5-5; d_call: TRBD1; cdr3_aa: CASSLGQSQETQYF